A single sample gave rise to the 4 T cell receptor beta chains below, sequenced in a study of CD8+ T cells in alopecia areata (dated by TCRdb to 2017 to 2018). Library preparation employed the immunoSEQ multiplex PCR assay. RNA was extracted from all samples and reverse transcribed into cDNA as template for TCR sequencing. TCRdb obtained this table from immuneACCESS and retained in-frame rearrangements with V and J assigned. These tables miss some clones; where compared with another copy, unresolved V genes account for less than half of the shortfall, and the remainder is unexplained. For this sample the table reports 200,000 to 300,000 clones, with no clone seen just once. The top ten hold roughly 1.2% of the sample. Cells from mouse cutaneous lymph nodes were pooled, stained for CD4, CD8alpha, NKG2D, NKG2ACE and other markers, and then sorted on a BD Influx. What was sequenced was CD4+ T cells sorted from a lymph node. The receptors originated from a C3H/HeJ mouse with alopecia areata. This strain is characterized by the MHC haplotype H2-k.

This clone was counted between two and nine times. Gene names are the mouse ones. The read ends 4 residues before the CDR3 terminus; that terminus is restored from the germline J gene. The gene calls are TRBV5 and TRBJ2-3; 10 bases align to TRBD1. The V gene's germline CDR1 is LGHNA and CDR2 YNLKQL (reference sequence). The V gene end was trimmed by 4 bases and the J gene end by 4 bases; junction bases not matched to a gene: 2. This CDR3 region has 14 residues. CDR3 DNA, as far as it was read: TGTGCCAGCAGCCGGGGACAGGGGCCAGAA. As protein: CASSRGQGPE. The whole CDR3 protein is CASSRGQGPETLYF.

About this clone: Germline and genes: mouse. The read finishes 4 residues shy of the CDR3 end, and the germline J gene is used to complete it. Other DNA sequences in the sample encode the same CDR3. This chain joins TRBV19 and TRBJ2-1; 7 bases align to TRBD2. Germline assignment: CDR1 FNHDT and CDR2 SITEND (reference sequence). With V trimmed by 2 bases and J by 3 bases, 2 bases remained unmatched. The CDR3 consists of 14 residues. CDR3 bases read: TGTGCCAGCAGTATTTCTGGGGGCTATGCT. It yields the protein CASSISGGYA. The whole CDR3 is CASSISGGYAEQFF.

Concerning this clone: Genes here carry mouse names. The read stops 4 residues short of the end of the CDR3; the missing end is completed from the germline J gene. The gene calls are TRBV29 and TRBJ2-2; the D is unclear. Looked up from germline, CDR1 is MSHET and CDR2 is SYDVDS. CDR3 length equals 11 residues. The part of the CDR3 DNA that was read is TGTGCTAGCAGTTTTGGCGGG. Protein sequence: CASSFGG. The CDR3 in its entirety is CASSFGGQLYF. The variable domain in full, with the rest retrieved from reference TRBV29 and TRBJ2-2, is DMKVTQMPRYLIKRMGENVLLECGQDMSHETMYWYRQDPGLGLQLIYISYDVDSNSEGDIPKGYRVSRKKREHFSLILDSAKTNQTSVYFCASSFGGQLYFGEGSKLTVL.

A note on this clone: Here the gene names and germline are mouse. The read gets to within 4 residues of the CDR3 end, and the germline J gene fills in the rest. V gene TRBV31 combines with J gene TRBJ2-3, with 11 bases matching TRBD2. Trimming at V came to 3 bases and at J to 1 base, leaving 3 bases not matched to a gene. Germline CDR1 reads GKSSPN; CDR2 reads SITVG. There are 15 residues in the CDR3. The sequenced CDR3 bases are TGTGCCTGGAGAAACTGGGGGGGCGGTGCAGAA. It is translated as CAWRNWGGGAE. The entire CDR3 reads CAWRNWGGGAETLYF.